The TCR beta chain under discussion was sequenced for a study of blood T cell repertoires in COVID-19. This clone occurred once. Trimming stripped 2 bases from V and 5 bases from J, with 12 bases between. This CDR3 is 14 amino acids long. Germline V lookup: CDR1 MNHEY, CDR2 SMNVEV (reference sequence). Clones were sequenced by immunoSEQ multiplex PCR, and TCRdb holds only the in-frame ones, with some missing. The table shows 60,000 to 70,000 clones, with approximately 79% occurring only once. The source of this sequence is a woman aged 70 to 79 with acute or convalescent COVID-19. The chain is built from TRBV27 and TRBJ1-1; D is ambiguous. Sequences were obtained from peripheral blood. As DNA, the CDR3 is TGTGCCAGCAGTTTACTTCAGTTGGCAACTGAAGCTTTCTTT. It is translated as CASSLLQLATEAFF.